This TCR beta chain was recovered during a study of T cells in Graves' hyperthyroidism and ophthalmopathy. Study-wide background: Before treatment of any kind, peripheral blood was taken at initial diagnosis.

This clonotype has a handful of counts. Its antigen is currently unknown. Template material for amplifying TCR beta CDR3 regions consisted of RNA transcripts. The HTBI primer set served for first-round RT-PCR of the TCR CDR3. TCRdb fed the multiplex PCR reads into MiXCR, producing one record per CDR3 protein. The table records hundreds of thousands of distinct CDR3 sequences, around 38% of them present only once. V was pared by 3 bases and J by 0 bases, with 9 bases between. Germline V gives CDR1 WNHNN, CDR2 SYGVQD (reference sequence). The CDR3 sequence is 15 residues long. Over 18 months, lack of ophthalmopathy progression marked Graves' hyperthyroidism as stable. Points from the study as a whole: Most clonotypes expanded in the thyroid (above 0.001) were also present in blood.

Sequenced sample: blood. This clonotype originated in a man aged 18 to 30 with Graves' hyperthyroidism. The chain combines TRBV10-1 with TRBJ1-3; D is unclear. The CDR3 bases are TGCGCCAGCAGTGACCGGGATCTCTCTGGAAACACCATATATTTT. Translated: CASSDRDLSGNTIYF.